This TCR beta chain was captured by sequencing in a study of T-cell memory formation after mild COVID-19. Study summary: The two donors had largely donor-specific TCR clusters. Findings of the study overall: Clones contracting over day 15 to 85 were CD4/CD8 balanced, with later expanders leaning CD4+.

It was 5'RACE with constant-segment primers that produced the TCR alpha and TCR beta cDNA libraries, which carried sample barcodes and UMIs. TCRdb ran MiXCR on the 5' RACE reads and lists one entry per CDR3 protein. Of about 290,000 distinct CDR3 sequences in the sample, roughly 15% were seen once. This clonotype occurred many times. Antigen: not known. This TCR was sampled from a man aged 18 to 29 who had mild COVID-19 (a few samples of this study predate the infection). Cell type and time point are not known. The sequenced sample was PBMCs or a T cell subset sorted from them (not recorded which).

CDR3 sequence: CASSLDRGPETQYF. CDR3 bases: TGCGCCAGCAGCTTGGACCGGGGGCCCGAGACCCAGTACTTC. V and J are TRBV5-1 and TRBJ2-5; D may correspond to TRBD1 or TRBD2 (6 bases each). The CDR3 extends over 14 amino acids. V lost 0 bases and J lost 5, with 11 bases in between. Per germline, CDR1 SGHRS and CDR2 YFSETQ.